The T cell receptor beta chain under discussion was sequenced for a study of beta chain features in type 1 diabetes. The entirety of the isolated RNA underwent reverse transcription, so expressed TCRB transcripts were sequenced. The table came from immunoSEQ multiplex PCR; TCRdb's copy has only in-frame clones and leaves some out. Of about 660,000 clones listed, over 11% were seen once; the top ten hold 0.03% to 0.045%. J was trimmed by 5 bases and V by 9 bases; bases with no gene match: 5. The CDR3 extends over 12 amino acids. Germline CDR1 MNHEY, CDR2 SMNVEV (reference sequence). Study observations and caveats: Moderate but significant shortening of TCRB CDR3s was recorded in all four CD4+ subsets from Type 1 diabetes patients. Type 1 diabetes patients had fewer VDJ junction insertions and more deletions.

A remark on this clone: Its antigen remains unknown.

V and J are TRBV27 and TRBJ2-5, with 8 bases identical to TRBD1. Sample: naive CD4+ T cells from blood. The source is a man aged 18 to 29 with type 1 diabetes. CDR3 protein: CASRTGMETQYF. The CDR3 region has the DNA TGTGCCAGTCGGACAGGGATGGAGACCCAGTACTTC.